The 27 T cell receptor beta chains reported below all come from one sample, sequenced in a study of shared clonotypes between healthy human individuals. CD45RO-negative, CCR7-selected cells formed the naive CD8 fraction, which excluded terminally differentiated effector memory CD45RA+ cells. Profiling relied on immunoSEQ multiplex PCR, and the TCRdb table lists in-frame clones only, not all of them. The sample has about 2.1 million clones, about 93% seen once. Input material: naive CD8+ T cells from PBMCs. These receptors came from a man aged 18 to 30 in good health. Some clones in this sample may be carry-over from other donors' samples.

The gene calls are TRBV11-2 and TRBJ2-7; no clear D. With 2 bases removed from V and 2 bases from J, the gap between germline ends came to 10 bases. The CDR3 totals 14 residues. In germline, CDR1 is SGHAT, CDR2 FQNNGV. The CDR3 nucleotides read TGTGCCAGCAGCTTATTCCGGGCGGCCTACGAGCAGTACTTC. This gives the protein CASSLFRAAYEQYF.

This clone was detected once. The chain uses TRBV6-1 and TRBJ2-7; D gene ambiguous. Germline CDR1 reads MNHNS; CDR2 reads SASEGT. The CDR3 spans 14 residues. Trimming pared 6 bases from V and 2 bases from J, leaving 14 bases between. DNA for the CDR3: TGTGCCAGCAGATTTCACGGCCAGCCCTACGAGCAGTACTTC. It yields the protein CASRFHGQPYEQYF.

The rearrangement joins TRBV5-4 to TRBJ2-3; D possibly uses TRBD1 or TRBD2 (5 bases each). Germline loops: CDR1 SGHNT, CDR2 YYREEE (reference sequence). This CDR3 is 12 amino acids long. Trimming cost V 3 bases and J 6 bases, with 8 bases left between them. The CDR3 DNA is TGTGCCAGCAGCTGGGACGGGGATACGCAGTATTTT. Amino acid sequence: CASSWDGDTQYF.

The gene calls are TRBV5-1 and TRBJ2-3, with 8 bases matching TRBD2. V was pared by 6 bases and J by 5 bases, with 8 bases of the junction left unmatched. This CDR3 contains 14 residues. Germline V gene data show CDR1 as SGHRS and CDR2 as YFSETQ. The CDR3 here is CASNGAGGKDTQYF. In DNA, the CDR3 is TGCGCCAGCAATGGGGCGGGAGGCAAAGATACGCAGTATTTT.

CDR3 amino acids: CASSSTGRVPEAFF. CDR3 coding DNA: TGTGCCAGCAGCTCGACAGGGCGGGTGCCTGAAGCTTTCTTT. The chain carries TRBV13 and TRBJ1-1; 7 bases fit TRBD1. Germline CDR1 is PRHDT and CDR2 is FYEKMQ (reference sequence). The trim removed 4 bases at V and 6 bases at J, leaving 8 bases unmatched. The CDR3 totals 14 residues. Based on the CDR3 plus reference TRBV13 and TRBJ1-1, the full variable domain is AAGVIQSPRHLIKEKRETATLKCYPIPRHDTVYWYQQGPGQDPQFLISFYEKMQSDKGSIPDRFSAQQFSDYHSELNMSSLELGDSALYFCASSSTGRVPEAFFGQGTRLTVV.

The chain employs TRBV2 and TRBJ2-7; D ambiguous. From germline, CDR1 is SNHLY and CDR2 FYNNEI. The V and J ends lost 6 bases and 2 bases respectively, with 8 bases between them. This CDR3 region has 12 residues. In DNA, the CDR3 is TGTGCCAGCAGGGCCAGACCCTACGAGCAGTACTTC. Translating it yields CASRARPYEQYF.

On this clone itself: Distinct nucleotide sequences in the sample also encode this CDR3. The CDR3 DNA reads as TGTGCCAGCAGCCCCGGCGGGGAGCTGTTTTTT. Encoded protein: CASSPGGELFF. The chain has TRBV27 and TRBJ2-2; D is unclear. This CDR3 spans 11 amino acids. Trimming shortened V by 6 bases and J by 7 bases, and 6 bases separated the two germline ends. Germline V gene data show CDR1 as MNHEY and CDR2 as SMNVEV (reference sequence).

A note on this clone: Other DNA sequences in this specimen translate into the identical CDR3. This chain links TRBV28 with TRBJ2-1, with 8 bases lining up with TRBD2. The CDR3 length is 15 residues. With V trimmed by 5 bases and J by 4 bases, 7 bases remained unmatched. Germline V gene lookup returns CDR1 MDHEN and CDR2 SYDVKM. CDR3 region: CASSPTSGLYNEQFF. The CDR3 DNA follows: TGTGCCAGCAGTCCCACTAGCGGCCTGTACAATGAGCAGTTCTTC.

The chain is built from TRBV9 and TRBJ2-5; 7 bases line up with TRBD1. The germline V gene encodes CDR1 SGDLS and CDR2 YYNGEE. V lost 1 base to trimming and J lost 2 bases; unmatched junction nucleotides: 5. This CDR3 has 15 residues. The CDR3 nucleotides are TGTGCCAGCAGCGTAACAGGGGCGACTCAAGAGACCCAGTACTTC. Amino acid sequence: CASSVTGATQETQYF.

The chain combines TRBV5-1 with TRBJ2-1; tentatively, D is TRBD2 (5 bases). The CDR3 is 12 amino acids. Trimming stripped 4 bases from V and 10 bases from J, with 12 bases between. CDR1 is SGHRS, CDR2 YFSETQ, per germline. CDR3 sequence: CASSGLANEQFF. The CDR3 region has the DNA TGCGCCAGCAGCGGCTTAGCGAACGAGCAGTTCTTC.

This clone has a single count. V is TRBV7-9 and J is TRBJ1-4; a possible D gene is TRBD1 (5 bases). This CDR3 comprises 14 residues. V was cut by 1 base and J by 8 bases, with 11 bases left in between. Germline V gene lookup returns CDR1 SEHNR and CDR2 FQNEAQ (reference sequence). Here the CDR3 reads CASSLVGAGEKLFF. The CDR3 DNA is TGTGCCAGCAGCTTAGTAGGGGCTGGCGAAAAACTGTTTTTT.

V is TRBV11-3 and J is TRBJ2-1, with TRBD2 matching over 11 bases. This CDR3 has 15 residues. V lost 5 bases and J lost 8; bases outside the gene matches: 8. Germline V gives CDR1 SGHNT, CDR2 YENEEA. CDR3 in DNA: TGTGCCAGCAGCCGCACTAGCGGGAGAGTCGATGAGCAGTTCTTC. Protein: CASSRTSGRVDEQFF.

The chain combines TRBV4-1 with TRBJ2-1; D remains ambiguous. The germline gives CDR1 MGHRA, CDR2 YSYEKL. Trimming removed 0 bases from V and 8 bases from J, with 11 bases in between. This CDR3 contains 14 residues. Here the CDR3 reads CASSQDELGDEQFF. The CDR3 nucleotides read TGCGCCAGCAGCCAAGACGAGCTGGGTGATGAGCAGTTCTTC.

In its sample, this clone was seen once. In DNA, the CDR3 is TGTGCCAGCAGCCCGTACAATTGGTACGAGCAGTACTTC. It encodes CASSPYNWYEQYF. The J gene is TRBJ2-7, the V gene TRBV5-8; D is undetermined. CDR1 and CDR2 (germline): SGHTS, YDEGEE. The CDR3 totals 13 residues. The V and J ends lost 4 bases and 4 bases respectively, with 12 bases between them.

V is TRBV15 and J is TRBJ2-1; D uncertain. CDR3 size: 15 residues. Germline CDR1 reads LNHNV; CDR2 reads YYDKDF (reference sequence). Trimming pared 1 base from V and 6 bases from J, leaving 13 bases between. The DNA for the CDR3 is TGTGCCACCAGCAGAGGTTGGGAAATTGGCAATGAGCAGTTCTTC. It translates to CATSRGWEIGNEQFF.

The chain links TRBV27 to TRBJ2-7; D is ambiguous. Deletions cut 4 bases from V and 3 bases from J, with 13 bases between. The CDR3 runs 14 residues. CDR1 and CDR2 from the germline V gene are MNHEY and SMNVEV (reference sequence). CDR3 DNA sequence: TGTGCCAGCAGTTCCCGGATACACTTCTACGAGCAGTACTTC. Protein sequence: CASSSRIHFYEQYF.

This sequence joins TRBV6-1 and TRBJ1-2; D remains unclear. CDR1 and CDR2 (germline): MNHNS, SASEGT. The CDR3 spans 14 residues. V shed 7 bases and J shed 0 bases, with 12 bases lying between them. The chain's CDR3 is CASTQIRPNYGYTF. CDR3 coding DNA: TGTGCCAGCACCCAGATCAGGCCTAACTATGGCTACACCTTC.

The chain employs TRBV15 and TRBJ2-1, with TRBD2 as a possible D gene (6 bases). Trimming removed 3 bases at V and 2 bases at J, with 11 bases between. The CDR3 length is 15 residues. Germline lookup yields CDR1 LNHNV and CDR2 YYDKDF (reference sequence). The CDR3, as DNA: TGTGCCACCAGCAGTGCGGGGCGGGCCTACAATGAGCAGTTCTTC. This encodes CATSSAGRAYNEQFF.

The chain joins TRBV7-9 to TRBJ2-1; D tentatively fits TRBD1 or TRBD2 (5 bases each). This CDR3 is built from 10 residues. Germline V gene sequence: CDR1 SEHNR, CDR2 FQNEAQ (reference sequence). The CDR3 protein is CGVGANEQFF. CDR3 nucleotides: TGTGGAGTCGGGGCGAATGAGCAGTTCTTC.

This clone occurred once. J is TRBJ2-5 and V is TRBV13; D tentatively reads TRBD1 or TRBD2 (6 bases each). The V end was cut by 4 bases, the J end by 3 bases, with 15 bases between. The CDR3 has 15 amino acids. Germline lookup yields CDR1 PRHDT and CDR2 FYEKMQ (reference sequence). The CDR3 sequence: CASSSPRGVEETQYF. The CDR3 nucleotides read TGTGCCAGCAGCTCCCCAAGGGGGGTGGAAGAGACCCAGTACTTC.

CDR3 sequence reads: CASSHAQRRTGELFF. CDR3 nucleotides: TGTGCCAGCAGCCACGCCCAGCGGCGCACCGGGGAGCTGTTTTTT. The rearrangement joins TRBV11-2 to TRBJ2-2; maybe TRBD2 (5 bases). CDR1 is SGHAT and CDR2 is FQNNGV in the germline V gene. There are 15 residues in the CDR3. V was trimmed by 5 bases and J by 4 bases, leaving 14 bases between them.

The J gene is TRBJ2-1, the V gene TRBV6-1; 7 positions agree with TRBD2. The germline CDR1 and CDR2 sequences are MNHNS and SASEGT. The ends lost 3 bases at V and 0 bases at J; junction bases unmatched: 8. The CDR3 has 17 amino acids. The CDR3 sequence: CASSEAPAGVSYNEQFF. As DNA, the CDR3 is TGTGCCAGCAGTGAGGCGCCGGCGGGAGTCTCCTACAATGAGCAGTTCTTC.

Here the CDR3 reads CASSLRQGWTEAFF. The CDR3, as DNA: TGTGCCAGCAGCCTAAGACAGGGATGGACTGAAGCTTTCTTT. V and J are TRBV7-8 and TRBJ1-1; 7 bases are a match to TRBD1. The germline gives CDR1 SGHVS, CDR2 FQNEAQ. Losses at the gene ends were 5 bases for V and 5 bases for J; bases not matched to a gene: 8. CDR3 length: 14 amino acids.

V is TRBV9 and J is TRBJ1-1, with D uncertain. V was trimmed by 2 bases and J by 3 bases, leaving 11 bases between them. CDR3 length: 14 amino acids. Germline CDR1 is SGDLS and CDR2 is YYNGEE. In nucleotides, the CDR3 is TGTGCCAGCAGCGTTTGGGGTAGGGACACTGAAGCTTTCTTT. Protein sequence: CASSVWGRDTEAFF.

This sequence joins TRBV29-1 and TRBJ2-1, with D perhaps being TRBD1 or TRBD2 (5 bases each). CDR1 and CDR2 (germline): SQVTM, ANQGSEA. The CDR3 loop spans 13 amino acids. This CDR3 is CSAGTVNYNEQFF. In nucleotides, the CDR3 is TGCAGTGCCGGGACGGTGAACTACAATGAGCAGTTCTTC.

In DNA form, the CDR3 reads TGCGCCAGCAGCCGGTCTGGGGCGGAATGGACTAACTATGGCTACACCTTC. Translating it yields CASSRSGAEWTNYGYTF. The chain joins TRBV4-1 to TRBJ1-2; D possibly corresponds to TRBD1 (5 bases). The V end was cut by 4 bases, the J end by 0 bases, with 18 bases between. The germline CDR1 and CDR2 sequences are MGHRA and YSYEKL. The CDR3 has 17 amino acids.

J is TRBJ2-2 and V is TRBV28; the D gene is possibly TRBD1 (5 bases). Germline CDR1 MDHEN, CDR2 SYDVKM. The ends were cut back, 3 bases at V and 1 base at J, with 9 bases in the middle. This CDR3 spans 15 amino acids. This CDR3 reads CASSFETVNTGELFF. As DNA, the CDR3 is TGTGCCAGCAGTTTTGAGACAGTGAACACCGGGGAGCTGTTTTTT. The full variable domain, with the rest looked up from reference TRBV28 and TRBJ2-2, is DVKVTQSSRYLVKRTGEKVFLECVQDMDHENMFWYRQDPGLGLRLIYFSYDVKMKEKGDIPEGYSVSREKKERFSLILESASTNQTSMYLCASSFETVNTGELFFGEGSRLTVL.